This entry lists 7 T cell receptor beta chains sequenced from one sample in a study of patients and donors after allogeneic stem cell transplantation. MiXCR, run by TCRdb on the RT-PCR reads, gives a single entry per CDR3 protein. The sample shows roughly 200,000 distinct CDR3 sequences, about 38% of them seen only once. Sequencing was performed on blood, either unsorted or a sorted T cell fraction (not recorded which). Every receptor here comes from a human donor who was either an allogeneic HSCT recipient or a stem cell or donor lymphocyte infusion donor (not recorded which). It is not recorded whose cells these are; they may come from a transplant donor.

The rearrangement uses TRBV5-1 and TRBJ2-2; D is ambiguous. CDR1 is SGHRS, CDR2 YFSETQ, per germline. Trimming removed 1 base from V and 1 base from J, with 8 bases in between. The CDR3 length is 15 residues. As DNA, the CDR3 is TGCGCCAGCAGCTTGACTCCGAAGAACACCGGGGAGCTGTTTTTT. Translation: CASSLTPKNTGELFF.

This clonotype was seen only once. Relative to the germline gene, one junction end is altered; a read error may explain this. The chain couples TRBV18 to TRBJ2-1; either TRBD1 or TRBD2 may supply D (5 bases each). CDR1 and CDR2 (germline): KGHSH, LQKENI. The CDR3 has 14 amino acids. As DNA, the CDR3 is TGTGCCAGCTCACCGGGTAGAGCGGACAAAGAGCAGTTCTTC. Translation: CASSPGRADKEQFF.

The chain links TRBV7-3 to TRBJ2-5; no reliable D call. V shed 5 bases and J shed 5 bases, with 12 bases lying between them. The CDR3 is made up of 13 amino acids. From germline, CDR1 is SGHTA and CDR2 FQGTGA. CDR3 bases: TGTGCCAGCAGCCCCGTCAGAAGGGAGACCCAGTACTTC. Residues: CASSPVRRETQYF. Full variable domain (missing parts from reference TRBV7-3 and TRBJ2-5): GAGVSQTPSNKVTEKGKYVELRCDPISGHTALYWYRQSLGQGPEFLIYFQGTGAADDSGLPNDRFFAVRPEGSVSTLKIQRTERGDSAVYLCASSPVRRETQYFGPGTRLLVL.

V gene TRBV27 combines with J gene TRBJ1-1; D call uncertain. The CDR3 spans 14 residues. Germline-derived CDR1 and CDR2 are MNHEY and SMNVEV (reference sequence). Trimming took 5 bases from V and 0 from J, leaving 10 bases between them. The CDR3 DNA reads as TGTGCCAGCAGTCCTCCTAACCTGAACACTGAAGCTTTCTTT. It specifies CASSPPNLNTEAFF.

This chain joins TRBV11-1 and TRBJ2-7, with 7 bases that match TRBD2. The trim removed 5 bases at V and 0 bases at J, leaving 7 bases unmatched. The CDR3 sequence is 15 residues long. Germline V lookup: CDR1 SGHAT, CDR2 FQDESV (reference sequence). DNA for the CDR3: TGTGCCAGCAGCCCCACTAGCGAGGACTCCTACGAGCAGTACTTC. Translated: CASSPTSEDSYEQYF.

This clonotype has a single count. This rearrangement joins TRBV10-3 to TRBJ2-1; D is unclear. The V end lost 2 bases, the J end lost 9 bases, and 8 bases lay between the germline ends. Germline assignment: CDR1 ENHRY and CDR2 SYGVKD. CDR3 length: 12 residues. CDR3 DNA sequence: TGTGCCATCAGTGAGCCCCCCGGTGAGCAGTTCTTC. Its protein is CAISEPPGEQFF.

The rearrangement links TRBV18 to TRBJ1-5; no firm D call. The CDR3 is made up of 13 amino acids. V lost 0 bases, J lost 10 bases, and 10 bases lay in between. The germline gives CDR1 KGHSH, CDR2 LQKENI. The CDR3: CASSPPNSQPQHF. The DNA of the CDR3 is TGTGCCAGCTCACCACCAAACAGCCAACCCCAGCATTTT.